This TCR beta chain is drawn from a study of blood T cell repertoires in COVID-19. Per the original data handling: Amplification from reference gene primers served as the basis for estimated nucleated cell counts. Only in-frame clones appear in the TCRdb table, and some are missing; sequencing was by immunoSEQ multiplex PCR. V and J calls and clone size come straight from that table; D and trimming were deduced from the DNA. The sample lists some 300,000 clones; more than 75% were seen once. Recovered participants had two consecutive negative NP/OP PCR tests, healthcare professional clearance, or symptom resolution. This CDR3 spans 14 amino acids. CDR1 SNHLY and CDR2 FYNNEI come from the germline V gene. V was pared by 7 bases and J by 2 bases, with 7 bases of the junction left unmatched.

This TCR derives from a woman in her 30s who had recovered from COVID-19. Material: PBMCs or T cells enriched from blood (not recorded which). The J gene is TRBJ1-2, the V gene TRBV2; 7 nucleotides agree with TRBD1. CDR3 bases: TGTGCCAGCACCGAAAGGGGGCTGAACTATGGCTACACCTTC. Translated, it gives CASTERGLNYGYTF.